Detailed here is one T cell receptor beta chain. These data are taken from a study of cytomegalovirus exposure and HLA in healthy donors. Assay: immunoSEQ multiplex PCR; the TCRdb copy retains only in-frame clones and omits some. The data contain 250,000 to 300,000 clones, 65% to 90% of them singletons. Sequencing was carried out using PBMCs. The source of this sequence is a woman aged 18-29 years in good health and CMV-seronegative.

The CDR3 sequence: CASSVGVTGDSYTF. The CDR3 DNA reads as TGTGCCAGCAGCGTAGGGGTGACAGGGGATAGCTACACCTTC. This chain connects TRBV9 to TRBJ1-2, with 8 nucleotides matching TRBD1. The germline gives CDR1 SGDLS, CDR2 YYNGEE. There are 14 residues in the CDR3. Trimming took 0 bases from V and 9 from J; bases not matched to a gene: 7.